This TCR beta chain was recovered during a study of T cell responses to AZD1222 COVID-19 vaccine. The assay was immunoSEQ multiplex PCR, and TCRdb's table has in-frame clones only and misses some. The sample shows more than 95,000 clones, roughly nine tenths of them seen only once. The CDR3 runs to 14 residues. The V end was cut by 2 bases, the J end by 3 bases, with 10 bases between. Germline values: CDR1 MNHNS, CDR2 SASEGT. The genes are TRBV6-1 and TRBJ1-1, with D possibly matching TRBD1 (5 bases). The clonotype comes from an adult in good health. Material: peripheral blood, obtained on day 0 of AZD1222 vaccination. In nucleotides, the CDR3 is TGTGCCAGCAGTGAATCCGGGGCGGACACTGAAGCTTTCTTT. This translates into CASSESGADTEAFF.